Presented here are 11 T cell receptor beta chains from one specimen sequenced in a study of OX40 agonist ivuxolimab in advanced cancers. The protocol was immunoSEQ multiplex PCR, while the TCRdb copy is restricted to in-frame clones and leaves out a portion. The data hold roughly 62,000 clones, with more than 75% observed a single time. The sequencing here drew on CD4+ or CD8+ T cells sorted from blood, taken in a trial of the OX40 agonist ivuxolimab. The origin of the receptors is an adult with an advanced solid tumor such as melanoma, head and neck, liver or kidney cancer.

The chain joins TRBV6-5 to TRBJ2-2; D not resolved. The CDR3 sequence is 12 residues long. The V and J ends lost 1 base and 7 bases respectively, with 4 bases between them. CDR1 is MNHEY, CDR2 SVGAGI, per germline. CDR3 sequence reads: CASSYYGGELFF. CDR3 in DNA: TGTGCCAGCAGTTACTACGGCGGGGAGCTGTTTTTT.

The chain carries TRBV5-1 and TRBJ1-2; D possibly corresponds to TRBD1 (5 bases). Per the germline V gene, CDR1 is SGHRS and CDR2 is YFSETQ. The CDR3 totals 12 residues. Trimming stripped 5 bases from V and 13 bases from J, with 18 bases between. Here the CDR3 DNA reads TGCGCCAGCAGGGATACCGAGGGGACCGCCACCTTC. This translates into CASRDTEGTATF.

This chain links TRBV9 with TRBJ2-5; the match to TRBD2 covers 13 bases. The CDR3 contains 15 residues. Germline CDR1 is SGDLS and CDR2 is YYNGEE. V lost 4 bases to trimming and J lost 5 bases; unmatched junction nucleotides: 5. CDR3 sequence (DNA): TGTGCCAGCAGCTCCGGGACTAGCGGGGCTGAGACCCAGTACTTC. Translation: CASSSGTSGAETQYF.

This chain joins TRBV2 and TRBJ2-6; 8 bases map to TRBD1. V lost 3 bases to trimming and J lost 3 bases; unmatched junction nucleotides: 4. Germline CDR1 and CDR2: SNHLY and FYNNEI. The CDR3 consists of 16 residues. CDR3 nucleotides: TGTGCCAGCAGTGAGCAGGGGGCGGGTGGGGCCAACGTCCTGACTTTC. Translating it yields CASSEQGAGGANVLTF.

The chain has TRBV2 and TRBJ2-3; the D gene is possibly TRBD2 (5 bases). The germline gives CDR1 SNHLY, CDR2 FYNNEI. This CDR3 is 14 amino acids long. The V end lost 7 bases, the J end lost 1 base, and 12 bases lay between the germline ends. CDR3 nucleotides: TGTGCCAGCAAGCGGTCCGAAGGCACAGATACGCAGTATTTT. It translates to CASKRSEGTDTQYF.

This chain uses TRBV30 with TRBJ2-4, with unresolved D. The CDR3 spans 16 residues. With 2 bases removed from V and 0 bases from J, the gap between germline ends came to 14 bases. Per the germline V gene, CDR1 is GTSNPN and CDR2 is SVGIG (reference sequence). CDR3 coding DNA: TGTGCCTGGAGTCGCGTGGCCACCGGAGCCAAAAACATTCAGTACTTC. It codes for CAWSRVATGAKNIQYF.

V usage is TRBV7-3 and J usage is TRBJ2-5, with D possibly matching TRBD2 (5 bases). The CDR3 is 14 amino acids. V was clipped by 2 bases and J by 2 bases, with 9 bases between them. The germline V gene encodes CDR1 SGHTA and CDR2 FQGTGA. This chain's CDR3 is CASSLFGEQETQYF. CDR3 in DNA: TGTGCCAGCAGCTTATTCGGGGAACAAGAGACCCAGTACTTC.

V and J are TRBV7-2 and TRBJ1-4; 8 positions match TRBD1. With V trimmed by 1 base and J by 7 bases, 2 bases remained unmatched. Germline V gene data show CDR1 as SGHTA and CDR2 as FQGNSA. The CDR3 length is 14 residues. CDR3 in amino acids: CASSLGQGSEKLFF. In DNA, the CDR3 is TGTGCCAGCAGCTTAGGACAGGGGTCTGAAAAACTGTTTTTT.

This chain uses TRBV5-6 with TRBJ1-1, with D tentatively TRBD1 (6 bases). V shed 6 bases and J shed 7 bases, with 19 bases lying between them. This CDR3 is built from 14 residues. The germline V gene has CDR1 SGHDT and CDR2 YYEEEE. The CDR3 reads CASTSQGRGGEAFF. As DNA, the CDR3 is TGTGCCAGCACCTCCCAGGGCAGGGGAGGTGAAGCTTTCTTT.

This chain joins TRBV11-2 and TRBJ2-7, with a tentative D call TRBD2 (6 bases). Trimming took 6 bases from V and 10 from J, leaving 13 bases between them. CDR3 length: 11 residues. CDR1 is SGHAT, CDR2 FQNNGV, per germline. The DNA of the CDR3 is TGTGCCAGCAGATCTGGGACTTCTCAGTACTTC. As protein: CASRSGTSQYF.

The chain couples TRBV11-3 to TRBJ1-4; 7 bases map to TRBD1. The CDR3 has 17 residues. Trimming cost V 1 base and J 5 bases; bases outside gene matches: 10. Germline assignment: CDR1 SGHNT and CDR2 YENEEA. The CDR3 loop is CASSLGSTTGRNEKLFF. CDR3 sequence (DNA): TGTGCCAGCAGCTTAGGGTCCACGACAGGGCGGAATGAAAAACTGTTTTTT.